Included here is one TCR beta chain sequence, with context. Measured with immunoSEQ multiplex PCR; TCRdb has only the in-frame clones, and not every one. The data show about 280,000 clones, roughly 90% seen once. Germline V gene lookup returns CDR1 LNHDA and CDR2 SQIVND (reference sequence). V was shortened by 3 bases and J by 5 bases, with 17 bases between the two germline ends. CDR3 length: 15 residues. The record originates from a study of blood T cell repertoires in COVID-19. The sample comprised peripheral blood. The origin of this receptor is a woman aged 40 to 49 who had recovered from COVID-19. The chain is built from TRBV19 and TRBJ2-7; TRBD2 is a possible D gene (7 bases). CDR3 DNA sequence: TGTGCCAGTAGTATTCGGGGGGCGGTCGTCAACGAGCAGTACTTC. It is translated as CASSIRGAVVNEQYF.